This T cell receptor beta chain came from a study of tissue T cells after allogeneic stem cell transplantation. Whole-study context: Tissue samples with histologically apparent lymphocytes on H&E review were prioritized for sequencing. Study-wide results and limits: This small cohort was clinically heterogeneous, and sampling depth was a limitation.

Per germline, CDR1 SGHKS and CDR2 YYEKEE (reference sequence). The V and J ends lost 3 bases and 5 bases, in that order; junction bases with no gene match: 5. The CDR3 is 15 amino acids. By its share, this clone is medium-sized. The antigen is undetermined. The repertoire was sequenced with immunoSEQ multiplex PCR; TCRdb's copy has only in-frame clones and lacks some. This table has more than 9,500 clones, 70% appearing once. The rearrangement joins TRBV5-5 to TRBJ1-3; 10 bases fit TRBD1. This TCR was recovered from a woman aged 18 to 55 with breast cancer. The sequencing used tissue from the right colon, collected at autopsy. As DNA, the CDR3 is TGTGCCAGCAGCTACAAGGGACAGGGGAGAAACACCATATATTTT. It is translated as CASSYKGQGRNTIYF.